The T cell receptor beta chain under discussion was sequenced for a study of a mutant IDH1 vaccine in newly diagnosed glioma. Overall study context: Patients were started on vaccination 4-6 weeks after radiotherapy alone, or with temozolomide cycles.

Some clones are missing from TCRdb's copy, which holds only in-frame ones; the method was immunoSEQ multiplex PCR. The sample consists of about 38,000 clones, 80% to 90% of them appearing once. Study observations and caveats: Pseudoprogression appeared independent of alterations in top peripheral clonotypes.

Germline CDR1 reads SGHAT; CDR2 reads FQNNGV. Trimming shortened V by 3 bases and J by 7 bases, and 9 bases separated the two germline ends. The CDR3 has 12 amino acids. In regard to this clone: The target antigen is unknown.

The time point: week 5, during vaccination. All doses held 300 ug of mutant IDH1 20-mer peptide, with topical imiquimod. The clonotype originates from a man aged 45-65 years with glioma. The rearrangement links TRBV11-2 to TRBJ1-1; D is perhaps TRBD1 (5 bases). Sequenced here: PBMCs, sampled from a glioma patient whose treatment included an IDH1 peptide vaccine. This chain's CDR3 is CASSFGGGEAFF. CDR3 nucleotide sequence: TGTGCCAGCAGCTTCGGGGGGGGTGAAGCTTTCTTT.